The 14 T cell receptor beta chains given below trace back to one sample, sequenced in a study of T cells in Graves' hyperthyroidism and ophthalmopathy. Regions amplified from RNA transcripts were the TCR beta CDR3 regions. HTBI primers drove first-round RT-PCR of the TCR CDR3. MiXCR, run by TCRdb on the multiplex PCR reads, gives a single entry per CDR3 protein. This sample yields under 550,000 distinct CDR3 sequences, of which approximately 20% are seen a single time; approximately 48% belongs to the top ten. Source material: blood. These receptors were obtained from a man between 40 and 49 years old with Graves' ophthalmopathy.

This chain uses TRBV19 with TRBJ1-5; D call uncertain. Germline V gene sequence: CDR1 LNHDA, CDR2 SQIVND (reference sequence). V lost 4 bases to trimming and J lost 4 bases, with 11 bases between them. CDR3 size: 14 residues. This CDR3 is CASSTGSYNQPQHF. In DNA, the CDR3 is TGTGCCAGTAGTACGGGGTCTTATAATCAGCCCCAGCATTTT. Looking up the rest from reference TRBV19 and TRBJ1-5 gives the full variable domain: DGGITQSPKYLFRKEGQNVTLSCEQNLNHDAMYWYRQDPGQGLRLIYYSQIVNDFQKGDIAEGYSVSREKKESFPLTVTSAQKNPTAFYLCASSTGSYNQPQHFGDGTRLSIL.

In its sample, this clonotype was seen a few times. V gene TRBV20-1 combines with J gene TRBJ2-2, with 9 bases aligning to TRBD2. There are 15 residues in the CDR3. Germline loops: CDR1 DFQATT, CDR2 SNEGSKA (reference sequence). In nucleotides, the CDR3 is TGCAGCACGAGAGCTAGCGGGAAAAACACCGGGGAGCTGTTTTTT. Translated, it gives CSTRASGKNTGELFF.

The CDR3 spells CASSYVDIPDTIYF. The CDR3 bases are TGTGCCAGCAGCTACGTCGACATACCGGACACCATATATTTT. The chain is built from TRBV13 and TRBJ1-3, with no clear D. The V and J ends lost 4 bases and 8 bases respectively, with 15 bases between them. This CDR3 comprises 14 residues. The germline V gene encodes CDR1 PRHDT and CDR2 FYEKMQ (reference sequence).

This clonotype was seen at least ten times. The rearrangement joins TRBV19 to TRBJ1-1; possibly TRBD1 for D (5 bases). Trimming stripped 8 bases from V and 3 bases from J, with 10 bases between. From germline, CDR1 is LNHDA and CDR2 SQIVND (reference sequence). This CDR3 contains 12 residues. CDR3 bases: TGTGCCAGTGGGGACGGATACACTGAAGCTTTCTTT. Its translation: CASGDGYTEAFF.

A note on this clonotype: Its ends do not fully match the called genes, so a read error is possible. The chain uses TRBV7-7 and TRBJ1-4; D unclear. This CDR3 region has 13 residues. CDR1 and CDR2 from the germline V gene are SSHAT and FNYEAQ (reference sequence). CDR3 nucleotides: TGTGCTAGCAGCCCCGGACGGAATGAAAAACTGTTTTTT. Translation: CASSPGRNEKLFF. The variable domain in full, with the rest retrieved from reference TRBV7-7 and TRBJ1-4, is GAGVSQSPRYKVTKRGQDVTLRCDPISSHATLYWYQQALGQGPEFLTYFNYEAQPDKSGLPSDRFSAERPEGSISTLTIQRTEQRDSAMYRCASSPGRNEKLFFGSGTQLSVL.

This clonotype was recorded a few times. J is TRBJ1-2 and V is TRBV6-5, with a tentative D call TRBD1 (5 bases). V was cut by 2 bases and J by 2 bases, with 9 bases left in between. Looked up from germline, CDR1 is MNHEY and CDR2 is SVGAGI. The CDR3 runs to 14 residues. CDR3 DNA sequence: TGTGCCAGCAGTTACGACGCAGGGAACTATGGCTACACCTTC. Translating it yields CASSYDAGNYGYTF.

The chain links TRBV19 to TRBJ1-1; tentatively, D is TRBD1 (5 bases). Germline V gene lookup returns CDR1 LNHDA and CDR2 SQIVND (reference sequence). The ends were cut back, 1 base at V and 5 bases at J, with 14 bases in the middle. The CDR3 length is 15 residues. The DNA for the CDR3 is TGTGCCAGTAGTATAGGAGCGGGGGTTGATACTGAAGCTTTCTTT. Translating it yields CASSIGAGVDTEAFF.

Concerning this clonotype itself: Relative to the germline gene, one junction end is altered; a read error may explain this. The chain couples TRBV28 to TRBJ2-1, with 11 bases fitting TRBD2. The CDR3 length is 14 residues. Germline loops: CDR1 MDHEN, CDR2 SYDVKM. The CDR3 loop reads CVSSFSGRANEQFF. DNA of the CDR3: TGTGTCAGCAGTTTTAGCGGGAGGGCGAATGAGCAGTTCTTC.

The rearrangement uses TRBV25-1 and TRBJ2-3; D may correspond to TRBD1 or TRBD2 (5 bases each). The CDR3 is 13 amino acids. The V gene lost 4 bases and the J gene lost 5 bases, with 10 bases spanning the gap. Germline V lookup: CDR1 MGHDK, CDR2 SYGVNS. The DNA of the CDR3 is TGTGCCAGCAGTGGCTGGGGGAGAGATACGCAGTATTTT. Translation: CASSGWGRDTQYF. Variable domain in full (rest from reference TRBV25-1 and TRBJ2-3): EADIYQTPRYLVIGTGKKITLECSQTMGHDKMYWYQQDPGMELHLIHYSYGVNSTEKGDLSSESTVSRIRTEHFPLTLESARPSHTSQYLCASSGWGRDTQYFGPGTRLTVL.

This clonotype showed up just a few times. The chain recombines TRBV18 with TRBJ1-4, with TRBD1 as a possible D gene (6 bases). V lost 3 bases, J lost 10 bases, and 12 bases lay in between. The germline gives CDR1 KGHSH, CDR2 LQKENI. The CDR3 length is 13 residues. The CDR3 here is CASSPSRGRKLFF. The CDR3 DNA reads as TGTGCCAGCTCACCGAGTAGGGGGAGAAAACTGTTTTTT.

This clonotype appeared a few times. V is TRBV10-3 and J is TRBJ2-5; TRBD2 aligns across 9 bases. The ends lost 3 bases at V and 5 bases at J; junction bases unmatched: 10. CDR1 and CDR2 (germline): ENHRY, SYGVKD. The CDR3 runs to 16 residues. CDR3 coding DNA: TGTGCCATCAGTGAAAAAGGCGGGGGGGGCCAGGAGACCCAGTACTTC. Encoded protein: CAISEKGGGGQETQYF.

In this sample, this clonotype turned up many times. The V gene is TRBV6-5, the J gene TRBJ2-2; D uncertain. The ends were cut back, 0 bases at V and 6 bases at J, with 14 bases in the middle. This CDR3 has 16 amino acids. In germline, CDR1 is MNHEY, CDR2 SVGAGI. This CDR3 reads CASSYSLASNAGELFF. CDR3 DNA sequence: TGTGCCAGCAGTTACTCGTTGGCTAGTAACGCCGGGGAGCTGTTTTTT.

This clonotype has a handful of counts. The chain has TRBV6-2 or TRBV6-3 and TRBJ1-5, with no clear D. V gave up 10 bases and J gave up 0 bases, with 10 bases separating them. Germline CDR1 is MNHEY and CDR2 is SVGEGT. CDR3 size: 13 residues. The CDR3 sequence is CATRRSSNQPQHF. The CDR3 region has the DNA TGTGCCACCCGGCGGAGTAGCAATCAGCCCCAGCATTTT.

This CDR3 reads CAISGESYEQYF. In nucleotides, the CDR3 is TGTGCCATCAGTGGGGAGTCCTACGAGCAGTACTTC. This chain connects TRBV10-3 to TRBJ2-7; a weak D match, TRBD2 (5 bases). The CDR3 is made up of 12 amino acids. V was cut by 4 bases and J by 1 base, with 5 bases left in between. Germline values: CDR1 ENHRY, CDR2 SYGVKD.